This T cell receptor (beta chain) was sequenced in a study of T cell responses to AZD1222 COVID-19 vaccine. General observations from the study: Vaccination with two AZD1222 doses was followed by a rise in Spike-specific TCR breadth and depth. Spike as a whole was targeted by vaccine-associated CD4 TCRs, dominant at 160-218 and 743-854. Of spike-specific TCRs, nearly half reportedly target regions left unmutated in variants. Only six individuals given AZD1222 were seropositive at baseline.

As for this clone: Its antigen is currently unknown.

Some clones are missing from TCRdb's copy, which holds only in-frame ones; the method was immunoSEQ multiplex PCR. Of roughly 28,000 clones in the sample, 89% were seen once. The receptor comes from an adult in good health. This material consisted of peripheral blood, taken on day 0 of AZD1222 vaccination.

The CDR3 here is CASSTNRGQEQYF. The CDR3 coding sequence is TGTGCCAGCAGCACCAATCGCGGACAGGAGCAGTACTTC. The chain links TRBV7-2 to TRBJ2-7; a weak D match, TRBD1 (6 bases). The CDR3 is 13 amino acids. CDR1 and CDR2 (germline): SGHTA, FQGNSA. Trimming took 5 bases from V and 7 from J, leaving 15 bases between them.